The 4 T cell receptor beta chains presented below share a single source sample, sequenced in a study of blood T cell repertoires in COVID-19 (dated by TCRdb to 2020 to 2022). Libraries were constructed by the immunoSEQ multiplex PCR assay. Not all clones reach the TCRdb copy of this immuneACCESS table, which keeps in-frame sequences only. Checked studies attribute under half of the gap to unresolved V genes and leave the rest unexplained. Present in this sample are roughly 150,000 clones, around nine tenths of which were seen just once. Of the sample, more than 5% falls within the top ten clones. The specimen sequenced was peripheral blood. Receptors were obtained from a human donor in a cohort sampled during active COVID-19.

J is TRBJ2-7 and V is TRBV18, with 7 nucleotides matching TRBD1. The CDR3 is 15 residues long. The V gene end was trimmed by 6 bases and the J gene end by 5 bases; junction bases not matched to a gene: 13. Germline-derived CDR1 and CDR2 are KGHSH and LQKENI. The CDR3: CASSLRDRPVHEQYF. The DNA of the CDR3 is TGTGCCAGCTCTCTAAGGGACAGACCTGTCCACGAGCAGTACTTC.

The V and J genes are TRBV13 and TRBJ1-5, with TRBD1 as a possible D gene (5 bases). Germline values: CDR1 PRHDT, CDR2 FYEKMQ (reference sequence). This CDR3 has 14 amino acids. V was pared by 0 bases and J by 3 bases, with 6 bases between. CDR3: CASSLGTVNQPQHF. For the CDR3, the DNA is TGTGCCAGCAGCTTAGGGACAGTCAATCAGCCCCAGCATTTT. The full variable domain, rest sourced from reference TRBV13 and TRBJ1-5, is AAGVIQSPRHLIKEKRETATLKCYPIPRHDTVYWYQQGPGQDPQFLISFYEKMQSDKGSIPDRFSAQQFSDYHSELNMSSLELGDSALYFCASSLGTVNQPQHFGDGTRLSIL.

This chain links TRBV6-1 with TRBJ1-1, with a tentative D call TRBD1 (6 bases). Germline V gene lookup returns CDR1 MNHNS and CDR2 SASEGT. This CDR3 region has 16 residues. V lost 0 bases and J lost 2, with 13 bases in between. In nucleotides, the CDR3 is TGTGCCAGCAGTGAAGCGATGGGGACACAAAACACTGAAGCTTTCTTT. Protein sequence: CASSEAMGTQNTEAFF.

The CDR3 sequence is CASSQVRAGGLLLTSTDTQYF. CDR3 nucleotide sequence: TGCGCCAGCAGCCAAGTTAGAGCGGGAGGACTCTTACTTACTAGCACAGATACGCAGTATTTT. V and J are TRBV4-1 and TRBJ2-3, with 9 nucleotides matching TRBD2. V gave up 1 base and J gave up 0 bases; unmatched junction bases: 17. CDR3 length: 21 amino acids. Germline V gives CDR1 MGHRA, CDR2 YSYEKL.